Each of the 10 T cell receptor beta chains below was sequenced from the same sample in a study of CD8+CD57+ T cells in acquired aplastic anemia. Genomic DNA constituted the template upon which TCR beta VDJ and CDR3 profiling was performed. From the reads, TCRdb called clonotypes with MiXCR, one entry per CDR3 protein. The sample holds tens of thousands of distinct CDR3 sequences, about half seen once. Sample: sorted CD4+, CD8+, or CD8+CD57+ T cells (not recorded which) from PBMCs. The receptors come from a human donor in good health, serving as a control.

This clonotype was found a few times. The rearrangement links TRBV2 to TRBJ2-1, with D possibly TRBD1 on 6 matching bases. Germline V lookup: CDR1 SNHLY, CDR2 FYNNEI. The V and J ends lost 6 bases and 5 bases respectively, with 23 bases between them. CDR3 length: 17 amino acids. The DNA of the CDR3 is TGTGCCAGCAGCAGTCTCTACAGGGATCTTTATGACAATGAGCAGTTCTTC. Translated: CASSSLYRDLYDNEQFF.

This clonotype was detected many times. The chain couples TRBV9 to TRBJ2-5, with a tentative D call TRBD1 (5 bases). V lost 3 bases and J lost 0, with 12 bases in between. CDR3 length: 15 residues. CDR1 is SGDLS and CDR2 is YYNGEE in the germline V gene. CDR3 sequence reads: CASSGRTPNQETQYF. The CDR3 nucleotides are TGTGCCAGCAGCGGTAGGACACCCAACCAAGAGACCCAGTACTTC.

The chain couples TRBV7-9 to TRBJ2-5; 10 bases are a match to TRBD2. Germline V gene data show CDR1 as SEHNR and CDR2 as FQNEAQ (reference sequence). The CDR3 runs to 16 residues. Trimming removed 5 bases from V and 3 bases from J; junction bases left unmatched: 9. CDR3 amino acids: CASSPPGLANEETQYF. CDR3 in DNA: TGTGCCAGCAGCCCTCCGGGACTAGCGAACGAAGAGACCCAGTACTTC. Full variable domain (missing parts from reference TRBV7-9 and TRBJ2-5): DTGVSQNPRHKITKRGQNVTFRCDPISEHNRLYWYRQTLGQGPEFLTYFQNEAQLEKSRLLSDRFSAERPKGSFSTLEIQRTEQGDSAMYLCASSPPGLANEETQYFGPGTRLLVL.

The chain combines TRBV29-1 with TRBJ2-2; maybe TRBD1 (5 bases). The germline V gene has CDR1 SQVTM and CDR2 ANQGSEA. This CDR3 spans 14 amino acids. The ends were cut back, 4 bases at V and 4 bases at J, with 13 bases in the middle. As DNA, the CDR3 is TGCAGCGTTGGATCGGTTAGGGGCACCGGGGAGCTGTTTTTT. This codes for CSVGSVRGTGELFF.

The table lists this clonotype with many counts. This rearrangement joins TRBV9 to TRBJ2-7; 9 bases fit TRBD1. The CDR3 sequence is 14 residues long. V gave up 0 bases and J gave up 2 bases; unmatched junction bases: 0. Germline V CDR1 and CDR2: SGDLS, YYNGEE. The CDR3 spells CASSVGTGAYEQYF. The CDR3 DNA sequence: TGTGCCAGCAGCGTAGGGACAGGGGCCTACGAGCAGTACTTC.

The chain has TRBV5-1 and TRBJ1-1; D may be TRBD1 (5 bases). The germline V gene encodes CDR1 SGHRS and CDR2 YFSETQ. V dropped 0 bases and J dropped 4 bases, with 28 bases sitting between them. CDR3 length equals 20 residues. The CDR3 DNA sequence: TGCGCCAGCAGCTTGGCCAAGTTTCAGGGTGACAGACACATGAGCACTGAAGCTTTCTTT. Translating it yields CASSLAKFQGDRHMSTEAFF.

This clonotype occurred many times. The chain links TRBV19 to TRBJ2-3; D remains unclear. This CDR3 is built from 12 residues. Germline values: CDR1 LNHDA, CDR2 SQIVND (reference sequence). The V gene lost 4 bases and the J gene lost 3 bases, with 5 bases spanning the gap. The CDR3: CASSTPTDTQYF. The CDR3 DNA sequence: TGTGCCAGTAGTACCCCAACAGATACGCAGTATTTT.

The chain couples TRBV25-1 to TRBJ2-3; D is undetermined. Looked up from germline, CDR1 is MGHDK and CDR2 is SYGVNS. Trimming left V 11 bases short and J 3 bases short, with 15 bases between. The CDR3 is 13 amino acids. CDR3 DNA sequence: TGTGCCGCCACCCTCCCACTGACAGATACGCAGTATTTT. Translated: CAATLPLTDTQYF.

This clonotype was recorded at least ten times. This chain connects TRBV12-3 or TRBV12-4 to TRBJ1-1; D ambiguous. The CDR3 consists of 11 residues. Trimming shortened V by 6 bases and J by 4 bases, and 6 bases separated the two germline ends. This chain's CDR3 is CASRVGTEAFF. In DNA, the CDR3 is TGTGCCAGCAGAGTGGGCACTGAAGCTTTCTTT.

Comment on this clonotype: The junction does not match germline at one end; this may be a read error. The chain combines TRBV25-1 with TRBJ2-1; D may correspond to TRBD1 or TRBD2 (5 bases each). This CDR3 has 13 amino acids. Germline lookup yields CDR1 MGHDK and CDR2 SYGVNS. CDR3 protein: CASSDGRGSERFF. Here the CDR3 DNA reads TGTGCCAGCAGTGATGGCCGGGGCAGTGAGCGGTTCTTC. The full variable domain, its missing parts supplied by reference TRBV25-1 and TRBJ2-1, is EADIYQTPRYLVIGTGKKITLECSQTMGHDKMYWYQQDPGMELHLIHYSYGVNSTEKGDLSSESTVSRIRTEHFPLTLESARPSHTSQYLCASSDGRGSERFFGPGTRLTVL.